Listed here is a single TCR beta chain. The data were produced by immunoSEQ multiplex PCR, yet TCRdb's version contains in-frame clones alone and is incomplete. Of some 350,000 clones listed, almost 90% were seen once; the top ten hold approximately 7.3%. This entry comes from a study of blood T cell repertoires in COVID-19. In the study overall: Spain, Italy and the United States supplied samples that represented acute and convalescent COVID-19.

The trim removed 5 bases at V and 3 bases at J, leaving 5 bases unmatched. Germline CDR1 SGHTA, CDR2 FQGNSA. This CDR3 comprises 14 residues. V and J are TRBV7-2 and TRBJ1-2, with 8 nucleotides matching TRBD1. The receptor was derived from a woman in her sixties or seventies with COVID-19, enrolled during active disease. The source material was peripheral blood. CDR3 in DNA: TGTGCCAGCAGCCTTGGGACAGGCGACTATGGCTACACCTTC. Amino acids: CASSLGTGDYGYTF. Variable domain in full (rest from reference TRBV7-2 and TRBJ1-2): GAGVSQSPSNKVTEKGKDVELRCDPISGHTALYWYRQSLGQGLEFLIYFQGNSAPDKSGLPSDRFSAERTGGSVSTLTIQRTQQEDSAVYLCASSLGTGDYGYTFGSGTRLTVV.